Below are 30 T cell receptor beta chains sequenced from a single sample in a study of blood T cell repertoires in COVID-19. The method was immunoSEQ multiplex PCR; TCRdb's version includes in-frame clones alone and lacks a portion of them. The profile shows about 60,000 clones, over 80% of them singletons. Input material: peripheral blood. The receptor source for this set is a human donor with active COVID-19. The donor label of this sample is uncertain.

The chain joins TRBV11-3 to TRBJ2-2, with 7 bases identical to TRBD2. The V and J ends lost 5 bases and 4 bases, in that order; junction bases with no gene match: 7. CDR1 and CDR2 (germline): SGHNT, YENEEA. The CDR3 runs to 15 residues. CDR3 DNA sequence: TGTGCCAGCAGCCGGCTAGCGGCCGGCACCGGGGAGCTGTTTTTT. The encoded protein is CASSRLAAGTGELFF.

The V gene is TRBV4-1, the J gene TRBJ2-7; 8 bases are a match to TRBD2. CDR1 and CDR2 (germline): MGHRA, YSYEKL. The CDR3 is 16 residues long. The J segment lost 2 bases and the V segment lost 0 bases, leaving 6 bases of the junction unmatched. The CDR3 protein is CASSQDPGGITYEQYF. In DNA, the CDR3 is TGCGCCAGCAGCCAAGATCCGGGAGGGATAACCTACGAGCAGTACTTC.

This sequence joins TRBV7-3 and TRBJ2-3; a possible D gene is TRBD1 (6 bases). The CDR3 is 15 residues long. V lost 6 bases, J lost 2 bases, and 15 bases lay in between. Germline lookup yields CDR1 SGHTA and CDR2 FQGTGA. The DNA of the CDR3 is TGTGCCAGCAGTTCCGGACAGCACCACACAGATACGCAGTATTTT. Protein sequence: CASSSGQHHTDTQYF.

The rearrangement links TRBV12-5 to TRBJ2-7; D is possibly TRBD2 (7 bases). Germline CDR1 reads LGHNT; CDR2 reads FRNRAP. CDR3 length equals 14 residues. The V end lost 0 bases, the J end lost 2 bases, and 8 bases lay between the germline ends. The CDR3 spells CASGLVGGPYEQYF. For the CDR3, the DNA is TGTGCTAGTGGTTTGGTGGGGGGGCCCTACGAGCAGTACTTC.

The chain is built from TRBV6-2 or TRBV6-3 and TRBJ2-1; 9 bases fit TRBD1. The V gene end was trimmed by 5 bases and the J gene end by 4 bases; junction bases not matched to a gene: 6. The CDR3 extends over 15 amino acids. Germline-derived CDR1 and CDR2 are MNHEY and SVGEGT. The CDR3 loop reads CASSNYRGLYNEQFF. The DNA for the CDR3 is TGTGCCAGCAGTAATTACAGGGGGCTGTACAATGAGCAGTTCTTC.

V usage is TRBV5-1 and J usage is TRBJ2-2; 10 bases map to TRBD2. The CDR3 runs to 17 residues. Germline trimming cut 0 bases from V and 2 bases from J; bases unmatched to any gene: 4. Germline assignment: CDR1 SGHRS and CDR2 YFSETQ. The CDR3 loop is CASSLGALAGNTGELFF. CDR3 nucleotide sequence: TGCGCCAGCAGCTTGGGGGCACTAGCGGGAAACACCGGGGAGCTGTTTTTT.

This sequence joins TRBV7-3 and TRBJ2-5, with 9 bases fitting TRBD1. The CDR3 spans 16 residues. The V and J ends lost 1 base and 4 bases, in that order; junction bases with no gene match: 7. The V gene's germline CDR1 is SGHTA and CDR2 FQGTGA. CDR3 nucleotides: TGTGCCAGCAGCTTAATCGGGACAGGGCAGGGAGAGACCCAGTACTTC. Amino acids: CASSLIGTGQGETQYF.

J is TRBJ2-5 and V is TRBV6-5; 8 bases fit TRBD1. CDR1 and CDR2 (germline): MNHEY, SVGAGI. Trimming removed 5 bases from V and 1 base from J; junction bases left unmatched: 6. The CDR3 sequence is 15 residues long. DNA of the CDR3: TGTGCCAGCAGTCCCCGGGACAGGTCCCAAGAGACCCAGTACTTC. Its translation: CASSPRDRSQETQYF.

The chain combines TRBV5-6 with TRBJ1-1; D ambiguous. The CDR3 length is 15 residues. The V end lost 0 bases, the J end lost 7 bases, and 16 bases lay between the germline ends. CDR1 SGHDT and CDR2 YYEEEE come from the germline V gene. The CDR3 protein is CASSLGLRVSLEAFF. The CDR3 nucleotides are TGTGCCAGCAGCTTGGGGCTCCGGGTCTCTCTTGAAGCTTTCTTT.

The CDR3 loop is CASSIREGRLVDSPLHF. CDR3 nucleotide sequence: TGTGCCAGTAGTATACGGGAGGGGCGATTGGTGGATTCACCCCTCCACTTT. The V and J genes are TRBV19 and TRBJ1-6, with a weak D call TRBD1 (5 bases). V lost 2 bases and J 8 bases, leaving 19 bases between the germline ends. There are 17 residues in the CDR3. The germline CDR1 and CDR2 sequences are LNHDA and SQIVND (reference sequence).

The genes are TRBV18 and TRBJ1-1; 11 nucleotides line up with TRBD1. The CDR3 consists of 16 residues. V gave up 4 bases and J gave up 4 bases; unmatched junction bases: 8. CDR1 and CDR2 from the germline V gene are KGHSH and LQKENI. In DNA form, the CDR3 reads TGTGCCAGCTCACGGACAGGGGGCATGTTGGGCACTGAAGCTTTCTTT. It translates to CASSRTGGMLGTEAFF.

By sample share, this clone is medium-sized (0.01 to 0.1%). The gene calls are TRBV6-5 and TRBJ2-7, with 7 bases that match TRBD2. CDR1 and CDR2 (germline): MNHEY, SVGAGI. The CDR3 has 13 residues. The trim removed 6 bases at V and 0 bases at J, leaving 2 bases unmatched. CDR3 in DNA: TGTGCCAGCAGGGGGGGGAGCTCCTACGAGCAGTACTTC. Translated, it gives CASRGGSSYEQYF.

The chain uses TRBV3-1 (or the pseudogene TRBV3-2) and TRBJ2-5; D unclear. The CDR3 sequence is 15 residues long. V lost 0 bases and J lost 0, with 8 bases in between. Germline lookup yields CDR1 LGHDT and CDR2 YNNKEL (reference sequence). Here the CDR3 reads CASSQEWANQETQYF. As DNA, the CDR3 is TGTGCCAGCAGCCAAGAGTGGGCAAACCAAGAGACCCAGTACTTC.

This chain joins TRBV7-9 and TRBJ2-1; 7 bases agree with TRBD2. Germline lookup yields CDR1 SEHNR and CDR2 FQNEAQ (reference sequence). J was trimmed by 7 bases and V by 3 bases; bases with no gene match: 12. The CDR3 runs 16 residues. CDR3 sequence reads: CASSLTAGVGVNEQFF. The CDR3 DNA is TGTGCCAGCAGCTTGACGGCGGGAGTAGGGGTAAATGAGCAGTTCTTC.

The J gene is TRBJ2-7, the V gene TRBV30, with 9 nucleotides matching TRBD1. Per the germline V gene, CDR1 is GTSNPN and CDR2 is SVGIG (reference sequence). The V gene end was trimmed by 2 bases and the J gene end by 2 bases; junction bases not matched to a gene: 10. CDR3 length: 16 residues. The CDR3, as DNA: TGTGCCTGGAGTTTTGGCCGGGACAGGGCTCCCTACGAGCAGTACTTC. Translated, it gives CAWSFGRDRAPYEQYF.

This clone has more than one count but fewer than ten. V and J are TRBV7-9 and TRBJ1-1; the match to TRBD1 covers 10 bases. The V gene end was trimmed by 8 bases and the J gene end by 0 bases; junction bases not matched to a gene: 6. CDR1 is SEHNR and CDR2 is FQNEAQ in the germline V gene (reference sequence). The CDR3 sequence is 15 residues long. The CDR3 sequence is CASRGDRGLNTEAFF. The CDR3, as DNA: TGTGCCAGCCGGGGGGACAGGGGTCTGAACACTGAAGCTTTCTTT.

This clone was picked up a small number of times. The chain is built from TRBV5-4 and TRBJ1-3; 10 bases agree with TRBD1. The CDR3 extends over 17 amino acids. The trim removed 4 bases at V and 3 bases at J, leaving 10 bases unmatched. Germline CDR1 reads SGHNT; CDR2 reads YYREEE (reference sequence). The CDR3 DNA reads as TGTGCCAGCAGCCCCAGCCGACAGGGGGCCAGTGGAAACACCATATATTTT. Translated, it gives CASSPSRQGASGNTIYF. Using reference TRBV5-4 and TRBJ1-3 for the parts outside the CDR3, the full variable domain is ETGVTQSPTHLIKTRGQQVTLRCSSQSGHNTVSWYQQALGQGPQFIFQYYREEENGRGNFPPRFSGLQFPNYSSELNVNALELDDSALYLCASSPSRQGASGNTIYFGEGSWLTVV.

The rearrangement links TRBV10-2 to TRBJ1-6, with D possibly TRBD1 on 6 matching bases. Germline CDR1 and CDR2: WSHSY and SAAADI. The CDR3 is 16 residues long. Trimming took 0 bases from V and 8 from J, leaving 14 bases between them. CDR3: CASSESATGRDSPLHF. The CDR3 bases are TGCGCCAGCAGTGAGTCGGCTACAGGGAGGGATTCACCCCTCCACTTT.

The genes are TRBV30 and TRBJ1-4; 8 bases map to TRBD1. V trimming: 0 bases; J trimming: 12 bases; junction bases outside the gene matches: 6. The CDR3 totals 13 residues. The germline CDR1 and CDR2 sequences are GTSNPN and SVGIG (reference sequence). CDR3 sequence: CAWSVSGQGQLFF. The CDR3 DNA sequence: TGTGCCTGGAGTGTATCCGGACAGGGACAACTGTTTTTT. The full variable domain, with the rest looked up from reference TRBV30 and TRBJ1-4, is SQTIHQWPATLVQPVGSPLSLECTVEGTSNPNLYWYRQAAGRGLQLLFYSVGIGQISSEVPQNLSASRPQDRQFILSSKKLLLSDSGFYLCAWSVSGQGQLFFGSGTQLSVL.

This rearrangement joins TRBV2 to TRBJ1-2; TRBD1 might be the D (5 bases). Germline CDR1 is SNHLY and CDR2 is FYNNEI. The V end lost 8 bases, the J end lost 4 bases, and 17 bases lay between the germline ends. This CDR3 spans 14 amino acids. CDR3 nucleotide sequence: TGTGCCAGCGTAGACAGAGAAACATCCTATGGCTACACCTTC. It yields the protein CASVDRETSYGYTF.

The chain couples TRBV27 to TRBJ2-3; D perhaps matches TRBD1 (5 bases). Trimming took 3 bases from V and 5 from J, leaving 6 bases between them. The CDR3 runs to 12 residues. Germline values: CDR1 MNHEY, CDR2 SMNVEV (reference sequence). The CDR3 coding sequence is TGTGCCAGCAGTTTTAGGGGAGATACGCAGTATTTT. This sequence encodes CASSFRGDTQYF.

The chain recombines TRBV27 with TRBJ2-7; D might be TRBD1 (6 bases). Germline loops: CDR1 MNHEY, CDR2 SMNVEV (reference sequence). V was shortened by 1 base and J by 0 bases, with 10 bases between the two germline ends. CDR3 length equals 15 residues. This CDR3 reads CASSLYLRGSYEQYF. The CDR3 nucleotides read TGTGCCAGCAGTTTATACCTCAGGGGCTCCTACGAGCAGTACTTC.

V and J are TRBV7-3 and TRBJ1-2; D not certain. Germline V lookup: CDR1 SGHTA, CDR2 FQGTGA. The CDR3 sequence is 13 residues long. Between the trimmed V and J ends, which lost 6 bases and 2 bases, there was a span of 10 bases. The CDR3: CASSHDGNYGYTF. CDR3 DNA: TGTGCCAGCAGTCACGACGGGAACTATGGCTACACCTTC.

The CDR3 DNA is TGTGCCAGCAGCCCTCAGGTTAACACTGAAGCTTTCTTT. As protein: CASSPQVNTEAFF. This rearrangement joins TRBV11-3 to TRBJ1-1; D is uncertain. Germline V gives CDR1 SGHNT, CDR2 YENEEA. V was clipped by 5 bases and J by 2 bases, with 9 bases between them. This CDR3 has 13 residues.

In nucleotides, the CDR3 is TGCACCAGCAGCGTGCTAGCGGGATTTAATGAGCAGTTCTTC. This sequence encodes CTSSVLAGFNEQFF. This chain links TRBV1 with TRBJ2-1; the table's D call, TRBD2, has no DNA check behind it. TRBV1 is listed as a pseudogene. The CDR3 length is 14 residues.

The V gene is TRBV6-2 or TRBV6-3, the J gene TRBJ2-7; weak D call: TRBD1 (6 bases). Germline CDR1 is MNHEY and CDR2 is SVGEGT. This CDR3 has 17 amino acids. V was shortened by 5 bases and J by 0 bases, with 20 bases between the two germline ends. In nucleotides, the CDR3 is TGTGCCAGCAGTATATTCGACAGGCCGTTTAACTCCTACGAGCAGTACTTC. Amino acids: CASSIFDRPFNSYEQYF.

The rearrangement links TRBV29-1 to TRBJ2-7; TRBD1 might be the D (6 bases). Germline V gene lookup returns CDR1 SQVTM and CDR2 ANQGSEA. The ends were cut back, 1 base at V and 3 bases at J, with 13 bases in the middle. The CDR3 has 14 residues. Here the CDR3 reads CSVEVPGHGYEQYF. Here the CDR3 DNA reads TGCAGCGTTGAAGTCCCGGGACACGGCTACGAGCAGTACTTC.

The rearrangement links TRBV5-1 to TRBJ2-1; a possible D gene is TRBD2 (7 bases). The CDR3 contains 13 residues. With 4 bases removed from V and 8 bases from J, the gap between germline ends came to 13 bases. Germline V gives CDR1 SGHRS, CDR2 YFSETQ. In DNA, the CDR3 is TGCGCCAGCAGCCTGGCCGGGGGGCATGAGCAGTTCTTC. This encodes CASSLAGGHEQFF. Full variable domain (remainder filled in from reference TRBV5-1 and TRBJ2-1): KAGVTQTPRYLIKTRGQQVTLSCSPISGHRSVSWYQQTPGQGLQFLFEYFSETQRNKGNFPGRFSGRQFSNSRSEMNVSTLELGDSALYLCASSLAGGHEQFFGPGTRLTVL.

The chain combines TRBV5-6 with TRBJ2-5, with TRBD1 matching 8 bases. Germline CDR1 and CDR2: SGHDT and YYEEEE. J gave up 5 bases and V 4 bases, and 13 bases lay outside the gene matches. The CDR3 sequence is 16 residues long. The CDR3 protein is CASSIRTGSPKETQYF. The CDR3 region has the DNA TGTGCCAGCAGCATACGGACAGGGAGTCCTAAGGAGACCCAGTACTTC. Supplemented by reference TRBV5-6 and TRBJ2-5, the full variable domain reads DAGVTQSPTHLIKTRGQQVTLRCSPKSGHDTVSWYQQALGQGPQFIFQYYEEEERQRGNFPDRFSGHQFPNYSSELNVNALLLGDSALYLCASSIRTGSPKETQYFGPGTRLLVL.

This chain joins TRBV11-2 and TRBJ1-4; D may be TRBD1 (6 bases). The ends were cut back, 5 bases at V and 4 bases at J, with 11 bases in the middle. This CDR3 comprises 14 residues. Germline values: CDR1 SGHAT, CDR2 FQNNGV. CDR3 bases: TGTGCCAGCAGCATTGGGGGCTATAATGAAAAACTGTTTTTT. As protein: CASSIGGYNEKLFF.